A selection of T cell receptor beta chains follows, all from one sample in a study of CD8 T cells in ankylosing spondylitis. MiXCR, applied by TCRdb to the 5' RACE reads, yields one record per CDR3 protein. Counted here are under 300,000 distinct CDR3 sequences, about 10% occurring once; the ten biggest clones make up approximately 6.6%. The sample taken for sequencing was blood, either unsorted or a sorted T cell fraction (not recorded which). These receptors were collected from a male donor with ankylosing spondylitis or in good health (not recorded which). Each CDR3 is given with its conserved first and last residue. The order of the fields is D gene, J gene, V gene, clone size, CDR3 DNA, CDR3 protein. A D gene is named only where the DNA matches it firmly. A row's size may be missing; if present it is once, few, many or a size class.

TRBD2	TRBJ2-5	TRBV20-1	many	TGCAGTGCTAGAGATCTCCCGAGGAGCGGGGGGTTGAAGACCCAGTACTTC	CSARDLPRSGGLKTQYF
-	TRBJ1-5	TRBV28	many	TGTGCCAGCCGGACAGATCAGCCCCAGCATTTT	CASRTDQPQHF
TRBD1	TRBJ2-7	TRBV7-7	many	TGTGCCAGCAGCTACCGACAGGGGTTCTACGAGCAGTACTTC	CASSYRQGFYEQYF
-	TRBJ2-7	TRBV28	-	TGTGCCAGCAGTTTGGGAGTAGCGGAAATTCGCGAGCAGTACTTC	CASSLGVAEIREQYF
-	TRBJ2-3	TRBV20-1	many	TGCAGTGCTAGAGATAAGGGGGGAGTAAGCACAGATACGCAGTATTTT	CSARDKGGVSTDTQYF
-	TRBJ2-5	TRBV7-9	few	TGTGCCAGCAGCTTAGTAGGACGAGGTCAAGAGACCCAGTACTTC	CASSLVGRGQETQYF
-	TRBJ1-5	TRBV20-1	few	TGCAGTGCTAGTGGGGCAGGGATAGAACAGCCCCAGCATTTT	CSASGAGIEQPQHF
-	TRBJ1-6	TRBV3-1	-	TGTGCCAGCAGACTAGGGAACCACAATTCACCCCTCCACTTT	CASRLGNHNSPLHF
TRBD1	TRBJ2-2	TRBV10-3	once	TGTGACATCAGCGGACAGGGCCCGAACACCGGGGAGCTGTTTTTT	CDISGQGPNTGELFF
-	TRBJ2-4	TRBV2	few	TGTGCCAGCAGCGCGGACCAGCCCAAAAACATTCAGTACTTC	CASSADQPKNIQYF
-	TRBJ2-3	TRBV7-9	few	TGTGCCAGCATTCCTATGCAGGAGATTAACACAGATACGCAGTATTTT	CASIPMQEINTDTQYF
-	TRBJ1-3	TRBV3-1	-	TGTGCCAGCAGCTCCCCGTGGGCTGACACCATATATTTT	CASSSPWADTIYF
TRBD1	TRBJ1-2	TRBV5-1	many	TGCGCCAGCAGACCGGAGGGCAGGGGGCTTGACTATGGCTACACCTTC	CASRPEGRGLDYGYTF
TRBD1	TRBJ1-1	TRBV6-2/TRBV6-3	many	TGTGCCAGCAGCCTAACCCGATTGTCTCGGGCCACCAGACAGGGGGGTGGCACTGAAGCTTTCTTT	CASSLTRLSRATRQGGGTEAFF
-	TRBJ2-5	TRBV5-1	many	TGCGCCAGCAGCTTGGACCAAGAGACCCAGTACTTC	CASSLDQETQYF
TRBD1	TRBJ1-2	TRBV20-1	many	TGCAGTGCTAGATTAGACAGGGGCTATGGCTACACCTTC	CSARLDRGYGYTF
-	TRBJ2-3	TRBV20-1	few	TGCAGTGCTGATCCAGGGTGGGACCAATTACGAGAAAGCACAGATACGCAGTATTTT	CSADPGWDQLRESTDTQYF
-	TRBJ2-2	TRBV7-2	many	TGTGCCAGCAGCTTAGACTGGAACACCGGGGAGCTGTTTTTT	CASSLDWNTGELFF
-	TRBJ1-2	TRBV20-1	-	TGCAGTGCTCTTGGACGGGACTATGGCTACACCTTC	CSALGRDYGYTF
-	TRBJ2-7	TRBV7-9	few	TGTGCCAGCAGCTTAAGGGGGGCTGTCGAGCAGTACTTC	CASSLRGAVEQYF
TRBD2	TRBJ2-7	TRBV20-1	many	TGCAGTGCTAAAGGACTAGCGGGCGATTCCTACGAGCAGTACTTC	CSAKGLAGDSYEQYF
-	TRBJ1-5	TRBV10-3	-	TGTGCCATCGGTTCCGTGCGGGACAATCAGCCCCAGCATTTT	CAIGSVRDNQPQHF
-	TRBJ2-2	TRBV7-6	many	TGCGCCAGCAGCTTGGGCCGTAACACCGGGGAGCTGTTTTTT	CASSLGRNTGELFF
-	TRBJ2-1	TRBV12-3/TRBV12-4	-	TGTGCCAGCAGTTCAGGACTTAATGGATATGAGCAGTTCTTC	CASSSGLNGYEQFF
-	TRBJ1-1	TRBV12-3/TRBV12-4	many	TGTGCCAGCAGTTTAGAGTACACTGAAGCTTTCTTT	CASSLEYTEAFF
-	TRBJ1-2	TRBV28	-	TGTGCCAGCAGTGCCCTTTATGGCTACACCTTC	CASSALYGYTF
-	TRBJ2-2	TRBV29-1	few	TGCAGCGTCGGCCGTGGGGGCACCGGGGAGCTGTTTTTT	CSVGRGGTGELFF
-	TRBJ2-1	TRBV4-1	-	TGCGCCAGCAGCCAAAAGGGGGGGGGCGCTAGTGAGCAGTTCTTC	CASSQKGGGASEQFF
-	TRBJ1-2	TRBV12-3/TRBV12-4	many	TGTGCCAGCAGTTTAGCCCCACGGGACCTCTATGGCTACACCTTC	CASSLAPRDLYGYTF
TRBD1	TRBJ1-6	TRBV7-9	many	TGTGCCAGCAGGTCCGGGACAGGAGGCAATTCACCCCTCCACTTT	CASRSGTGGNSPLHF
-	TRBJ1-4	TRBV4-1	many	TGCGCCAGCAGCTATAATAGATGGGGGGCTGGTGAAAAACTGTTTTTT	CASSYNRWGAGEKLFF
-	TRBJ2-1	TRBV11-2	many	TGTGCCAGCAGCTTAGGTGTAGGGTGGGCCTACAATGAGCAGTTCTTC	CASSLGVGWAYNEQFF
-	TRBJ1-4	TRBV12-3/TRBV12-4	many	TGTGCCAGCAGGGGTAATGAAAAACTGTTTTTT	CASRGNEKLFF
-	TRBJ2-5	TRBV28	many	TGTGCCAGCAGTTCCCAACCCACAGGGTGGGAGACCCAGTACTTC	CASSSQPTGWETQYF
-	TRBJ1-3	TRBV12-3/TRBV12-4	many	TGTGCCAGCAGTCGCAGGAGCTCTGGAAACACCATATATTTT	CASSRRSSGNTIYF
-	TRBJ1-1	TRBV5-6	many	TGTGCCAGCAGCTTTCTAGCGGGGAACACTGAAGCTTTCTTT	CASSFLAGNTEAFF
-	TRBJ1-5	TRBV7-8	-	TGTGCCAGCAGCTTAGCAGATCGCCAGCCCCAGCATTTT	CASSLADRQPQHF
-	TRBJ1-4	TRBV4-1	many	TGCGCCAGCAGACCGATTGCACAGGGATCTAAAGGGGGTGAAAAACTGTTTTTT	CASRPIAQGSKGGEKLFF
-	TRBJ2-1	TRBV15	many	TGTGCCACCAGCATTCGACGGCCAAATGAGCAGTTCTTC	CATSIRRPNEQFF
-	TRBJ1-2	TRBV28	many	TGTGCCAGCAGTTTAAATGCGGGCTATGGCTACACCTTC	CASSLNAGYGYTF
-	TRBJ1-1	TRBV12-3/TRBV12-4	many	TGTGCCAGCAGTTTCCTTGGGGGTGAAGCTTTCTTT	CASSFLGGEAFF
TRBD2	TRBJ2-1	TRBV20-1	many	TGCAGTGCGAGCAAAGCGGGAGTCTCCTACAATGAGCAGTTCTTC	CSASKAGVSYNEQFF
TRBD2	TRBJ2-3	TRBV9	many	TGTGCCAGCAGCGGAGCGGGGGATCCTCGGGATACGCAGTATTTT	CASSGAGDPRDTQYF
-	TRBJ2-5	TRBV2	-	TGTGCCAGCAGTGAAGAGGGGCCGTACCAAGAGACCCAGTACTTC	CASSEEGPYQETQYF
-	TRBJ1-6	TRBV5-1	many	TGCGCCAGCAGCTTTCAGGGGACTAATTCACCCCTCCACTTT	CASSFQGTNSPLHF
TRBD1	TRBJ1-1	TRBV7-9	-	TGTGCCAGCAGCCCCTGGGACAGTTGGAACACTGAAGCTTTCTTT	CASSPWDSWNTEAFF
TRBD2	TRBJ2-1	TRBV25-1	-	TGTGCCAGCAGTGATCAAGCGGGAGCCACCTACAATGAGCAGTTCTTC	CASSDQAGATYNEQFF
-	TRBJ1-2	TRBV25-1	few	TGTGCCAGCAACCCATCCGGAAATAACTATGGCTACACCTTC	CASNPSGNNYGYTF
-	TRBJ1-5	TRBV19	-	TGTGCCAGTACCAATGGGGGGGTCCTTCCCCAGCATTTT	CASTNGGVLPQHF
TRBD1	TRBJ2-7	TRBV13	-	TGTGCCAGCAGCTTAGGGTCTCAGGGGGCCTACGAGCAGTACTTC	CASSLGSQGAYEQYF